This TCR beta chain stems from a study of OX40 agonist ivuxolimab in advanced cancers. Background on the whole study: Ivuxolimab was an agonistic, fully human IgG2 monoclonal antibody directed against OX40 (CD134), a costimulatory receptor. Intravenous ivuxolimab was administered to patients every 2 weeks at six dose levels: 0.01, 0.1, 0.3, 1.5, 3 and 10 mg/kg. Prior anti-PD-1, anti-PD-L1 or anti-CTLA-4 therapy was permitted, and checkpoint inhibitors had been received by about two fifths of dose-escalation patients. In the dose-escalation cohort, 70% to 85% of patients were male, and the mean age was approximately 60 years, with a range of about 23 to 85. The point of sequencing TCRbeta in the periphery was to test whether ivuxolimab changed TCR sequence diversity and drove clonal T-cell expansion. The monotherapy dose-escalation portion (N of about 50 patients) of the phase I ivuxolimab trial is reported in the paper. Of the approximately 53 patients in dose escalation, around 19 had hepatocellular carcinoma, around 15 had melanoma, 9 had renal cell carcinoma and 9 had head and neck cancer. Partial responses occurred in three dose-escalation patients, of whom one had hepatocellular carcinoma and two had cutaneous melanoma. Overall study outcomes, separate from this receptor: On average, CD8+ T cells showed more expanded clones than CD4+ T cells after ivuxolimab. At doses of 0.1 to 3.0 mg/kg, clonal expansion of both CD4+ and CD8+ blood T cells was observed from baseline to week 6. Partial responders in the 0.1-3.0 mg/kg groups had among the lowest normalized peripheral clonal expansion, especially among CD8+ T cells. Low levels of normalized T-cell clonal expansion were also seen in some patients who did not respond. Which antigens the clonally expanded peripheral T cells were specific for was not determined.

Patients with a history of autoimmune disease or receiving systemic immunosuppression were excluded from the trial. Peripheral blood for TCR sequencing was collected from all dose cohorts at baseline, on cycle 4 day 1, and on cycle 7 day 1. The samples were taken from a phase I, first-in-human, multicenter, open-label dose-escalation trial of ivuxolimab. Adults with locally advanced or metastatic melanoma, renal cell carcinoma, hepatocellular carcinoma or head and neck squamous cell carcinoma were enrolled in the trial. Before TCR sequencing, CD4+ T cells and CD8+ T cells were sorted from peripheral blood as separate populations. Genomic DNA was extracted from sorted cells for sequencing of the TCRbeta CDR3 region. The immunoSEQ Assay was used to sequence the TCRbeta CDR3 regions. TCRdb took this table from immuneACCESS and kept in-frame rearrangements with V and J called. Such tables lack part of the clones; where checked against another copy, unresolved V genes explain under half of the gap, and the rest is unexplained. The sample table holds some 80,000 clones, of which about nine tenths were seen once. About 0.5% of the sample belongs to the ten largest clones.

About this clone itself: Its antigen is currently not known. Within one base of it there is no much larger clone, and no base qualities were kept.

This clonotype originated in an adult with an advanced solid tumor such as melanoma, head and neck, liver or kidney cancer. The source was CD4+ or CD8+ T cells sorted from blood, collected in a trial of the OX40 agonist ivuxolimab.

The CDR3 region reads CASSPNNPGLGPYEQYF. The sequenced DNA: TGTGCCAGCAGCCCTAATAACCCGGGCCTAGGGCCCTACGAGCAGTACTTC. Recombination linked TRBV7-6 to TRBJ2-7; there is no confident call for the D gene. Taken from cysteine to phenylalanine, the CDR3 has 17 residues. Only the CDR3 portion is preserved as DNA: 51 bases, with reading frame beginning at the first base. CDR1 and CDR2 were assigned from the germline V gene as SGHVS and FNYEAQ. V loses 5 bases of germline sequence and J loses 2 bases, and the interval between the two ends is 22 bases.